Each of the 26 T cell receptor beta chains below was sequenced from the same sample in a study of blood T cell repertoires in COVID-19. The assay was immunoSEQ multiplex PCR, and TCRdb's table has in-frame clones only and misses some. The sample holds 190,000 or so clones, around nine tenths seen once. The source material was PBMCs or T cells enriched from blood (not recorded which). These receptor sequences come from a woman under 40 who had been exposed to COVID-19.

The CDR3, as DNA: TGTGCCAGCAGCTTCGGGACAAATGGTGGGGAGCTGTTTTTT. Amino acids: CASSFGTNGGELFF. The chain couples TRBV11-3 to TRBJ2-2, with D maybe TRBD1 (6 bases). The CDR3 is made up of 14 amino acids. Germline V lookup: CDR1 SGHNT, CDR2 YENEEA. The V end was cut by 3 bases, the J end by 8 bases, with 13 bases between.

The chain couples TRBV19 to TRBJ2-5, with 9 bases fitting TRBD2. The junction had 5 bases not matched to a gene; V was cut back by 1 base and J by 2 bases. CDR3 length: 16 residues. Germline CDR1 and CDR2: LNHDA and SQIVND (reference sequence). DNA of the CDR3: TGTGCCAGTAGTATAGGCTCTAGCGGGAATCAAGAGACCCAGTACTTC. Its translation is CASSIGSSGNQETQYF.

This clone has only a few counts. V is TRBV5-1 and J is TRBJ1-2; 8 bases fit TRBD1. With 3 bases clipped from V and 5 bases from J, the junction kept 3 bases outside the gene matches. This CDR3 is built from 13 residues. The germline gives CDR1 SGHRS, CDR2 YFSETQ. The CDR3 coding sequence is TGCGCCAGCAGCTCTCAGGGGGCGTATGGCTACACCTTC. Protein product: CASSSQGAYGYTF.

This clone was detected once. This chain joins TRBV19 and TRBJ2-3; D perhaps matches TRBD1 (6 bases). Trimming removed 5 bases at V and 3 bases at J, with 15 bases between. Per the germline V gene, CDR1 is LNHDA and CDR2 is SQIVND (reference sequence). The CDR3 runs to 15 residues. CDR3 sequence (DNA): TGTGCCAGTAGTCCGGGACACCGTGGGACAGATACGCAGTATTTT. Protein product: CASSPGHRGTDTQYF.

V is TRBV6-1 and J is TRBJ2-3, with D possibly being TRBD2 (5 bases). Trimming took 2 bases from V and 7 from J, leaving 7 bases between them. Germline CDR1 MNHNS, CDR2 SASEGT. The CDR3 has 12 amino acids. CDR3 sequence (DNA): TGTGCCAGCAGTGAACGGGGAAATACGCAGTATTTT. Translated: CASSERGNTQYF.

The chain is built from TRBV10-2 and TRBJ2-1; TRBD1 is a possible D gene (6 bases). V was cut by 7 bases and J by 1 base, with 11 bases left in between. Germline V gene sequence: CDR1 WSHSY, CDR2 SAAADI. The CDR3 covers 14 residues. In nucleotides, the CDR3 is TGCGCCAGCACTACAGGGTTTTCCTACAATGAGCAGTTCTTC. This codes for CASTTGFSYNEQFF.

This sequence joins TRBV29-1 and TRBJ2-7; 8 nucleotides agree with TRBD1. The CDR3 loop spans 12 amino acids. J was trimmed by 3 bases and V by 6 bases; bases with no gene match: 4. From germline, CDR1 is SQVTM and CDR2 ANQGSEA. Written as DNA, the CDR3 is TGCAGCGTCTACGGACAGGGCTACGAGCAGTACTTC. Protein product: CSVYGQGYEQYF.

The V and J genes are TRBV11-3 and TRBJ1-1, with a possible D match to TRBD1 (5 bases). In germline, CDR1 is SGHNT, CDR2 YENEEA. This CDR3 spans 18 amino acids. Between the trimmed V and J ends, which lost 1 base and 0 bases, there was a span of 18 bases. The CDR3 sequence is CASSLGTPWGPMNTEAFF. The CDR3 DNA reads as TGTGCCAGCAGCTTAGGCACGCCTTGGGGCCCGATGAACACTGAAGCTTTCTTT.

The CDR3 bases are TGTGCCAGCAGCCGGGACTCCGTTAGCACAGATACGCAGTATTTT. This encodes CASSRDSVSTDTQYF. This chain joins TRBV11-1 and TRBJ2-3; a possible D gene is TRBD2 (6 bases). Trimming stripped 5 bases from V and 0 bases from J, with 12 bases between. CDR1 is SGHAT and CDR2 is FQDESV in the germline V gene (reference sequence). This CDR3 comprises 15 residues.

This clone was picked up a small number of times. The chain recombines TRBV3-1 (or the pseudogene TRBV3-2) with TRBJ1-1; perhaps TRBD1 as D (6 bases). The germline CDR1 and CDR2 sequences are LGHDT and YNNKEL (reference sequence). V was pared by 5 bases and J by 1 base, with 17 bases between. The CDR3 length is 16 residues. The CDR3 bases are TGTGCCAGCAGCACCCCCCGGGACACCCAGAACACTGAAGCTTTCTTT. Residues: CASSTPRDTQNTEAFF.

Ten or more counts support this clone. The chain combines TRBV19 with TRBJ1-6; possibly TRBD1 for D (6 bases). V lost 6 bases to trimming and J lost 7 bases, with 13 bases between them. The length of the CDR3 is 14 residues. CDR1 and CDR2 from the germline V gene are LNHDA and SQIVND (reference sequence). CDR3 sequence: CASRVGQGNSPLHF. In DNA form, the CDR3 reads TGTGCCAGTAGGGTTGGGCAGGGGAATTCACCCCTCCACTTT. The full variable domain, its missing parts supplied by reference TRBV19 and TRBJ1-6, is DGGITQSPKYLFRKEGQNVTLSCEQNLNHDAMYWYRQDPGQGLRLIYYSQIVNDFQKGDIAEGYSVSREKKESFPLTVTSAQKNPTAFYLCASRVGQGNSPLHFGNGTRLTVT.

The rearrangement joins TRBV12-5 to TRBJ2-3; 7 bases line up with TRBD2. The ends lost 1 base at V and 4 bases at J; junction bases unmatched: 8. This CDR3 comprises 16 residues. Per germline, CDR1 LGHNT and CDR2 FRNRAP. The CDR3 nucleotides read TGTGCTAGTGGTTTGGGCAGCCGGGGAGGGTCAGATACGCAGTATTTT. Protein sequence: CASGLGSRGGSDTQYF.

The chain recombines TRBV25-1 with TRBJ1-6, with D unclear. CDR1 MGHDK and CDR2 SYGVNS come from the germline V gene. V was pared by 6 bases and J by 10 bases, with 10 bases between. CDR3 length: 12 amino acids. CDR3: CASREGLSPLHF. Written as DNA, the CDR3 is TGTGCCAGCAGGGAAGGCCTCTCACCCCTCCACTTT.

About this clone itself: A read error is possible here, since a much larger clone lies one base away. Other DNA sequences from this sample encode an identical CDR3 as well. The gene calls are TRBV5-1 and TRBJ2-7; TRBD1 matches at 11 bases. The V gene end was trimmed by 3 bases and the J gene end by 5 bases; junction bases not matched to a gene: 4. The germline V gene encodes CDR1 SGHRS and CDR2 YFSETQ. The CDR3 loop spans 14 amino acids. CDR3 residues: CASSYGQGANEQYF. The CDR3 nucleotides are TGCGCCAGCAGCTATGGACAGGGGGCCAACGAGCAGTACTTC.

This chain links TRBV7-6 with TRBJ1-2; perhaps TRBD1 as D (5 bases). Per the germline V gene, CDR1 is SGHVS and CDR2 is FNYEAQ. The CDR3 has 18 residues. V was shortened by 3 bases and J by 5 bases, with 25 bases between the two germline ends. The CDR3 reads CASSFSGLRVSSEYGYTF. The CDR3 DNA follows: TGTGCCAGCAGCTTTTCAGGGCTCAGAGTTTCATCTGAATATGGCTACACCTTC.

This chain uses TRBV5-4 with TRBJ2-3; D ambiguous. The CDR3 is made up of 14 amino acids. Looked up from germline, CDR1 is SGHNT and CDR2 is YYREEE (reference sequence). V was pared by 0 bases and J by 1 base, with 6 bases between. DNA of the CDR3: TGTGCCAGCAGCTTGGACTTACGCACAGATACGCAGTATTTT. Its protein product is CASSLDLRTDTQYF. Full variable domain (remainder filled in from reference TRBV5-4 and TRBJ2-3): ETGVTQSPTHLIKTRGQQVTLRCSSQSGHNTVSWYQQALGQGPQFIFQYYREEENGRGNFPPRFSGLQFPNYSSELNVNALELDDSALYLCASSLDLRTDTQYFGPGTRLTVL.

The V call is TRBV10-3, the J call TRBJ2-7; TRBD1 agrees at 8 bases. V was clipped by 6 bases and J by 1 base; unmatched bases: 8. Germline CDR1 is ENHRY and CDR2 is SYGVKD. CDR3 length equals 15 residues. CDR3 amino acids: CAISPVTGVSYEQYF. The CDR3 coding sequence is TGTGCCATCAGCCCCGTGACAGGGGTTTCCTACGAGCAGTACTTC.

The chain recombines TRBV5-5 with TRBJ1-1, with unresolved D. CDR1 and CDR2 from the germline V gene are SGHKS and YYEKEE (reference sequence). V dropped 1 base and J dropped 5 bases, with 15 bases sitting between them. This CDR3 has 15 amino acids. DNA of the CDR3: TGTGCCAGCAGCTTGCTTGGCCGATGGGCGACTGAAGCTTTCTTT. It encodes CASSLLGRWATEAFF.

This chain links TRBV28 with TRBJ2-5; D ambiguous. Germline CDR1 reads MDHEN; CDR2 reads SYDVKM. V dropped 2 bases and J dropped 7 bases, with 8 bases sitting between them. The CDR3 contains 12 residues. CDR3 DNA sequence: TGTGCCAGCAGTTTAGCGGTGGGGACCCAGTACTTC. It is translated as CASSLAVGTQYF.

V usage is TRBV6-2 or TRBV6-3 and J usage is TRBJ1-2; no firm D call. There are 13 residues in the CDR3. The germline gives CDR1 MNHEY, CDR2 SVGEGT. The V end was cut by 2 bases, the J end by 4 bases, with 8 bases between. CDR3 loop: CASSYGLRYGYTF. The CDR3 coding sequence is TGTGCCAGCAGTTACGGACTTCGCTATGGCTACACCTTC.

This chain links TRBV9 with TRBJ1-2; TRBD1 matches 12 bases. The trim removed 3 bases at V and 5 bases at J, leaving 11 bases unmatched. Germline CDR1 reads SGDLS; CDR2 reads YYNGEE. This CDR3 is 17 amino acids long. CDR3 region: CASSAPHRGQGAYGYTF. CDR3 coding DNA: TGTGCCAGCAGCGCCCCGCATAGGGGACAGGGGGCGTATGGCTACACCTTC. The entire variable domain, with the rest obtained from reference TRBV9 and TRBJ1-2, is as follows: DSGVTQTPKHLITATGQRVTLRCSPRSGDLSVYWYQQSLDQGLQFLIQYYNGEERAKGNILERFSAQQFPDLHSELNLSSLELGDSALYFCASSAPHRGQGAYGYTFGSGTRLTVV.

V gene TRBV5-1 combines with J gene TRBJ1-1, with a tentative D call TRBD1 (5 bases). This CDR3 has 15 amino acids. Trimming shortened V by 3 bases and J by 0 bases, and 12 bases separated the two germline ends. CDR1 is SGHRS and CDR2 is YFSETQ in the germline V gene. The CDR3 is CASSSDPGLNTEAFF. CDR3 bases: TGCGCCAGCAGCTCGGACCCAGGGCTGAACACTGAAGCTTTCTTT.

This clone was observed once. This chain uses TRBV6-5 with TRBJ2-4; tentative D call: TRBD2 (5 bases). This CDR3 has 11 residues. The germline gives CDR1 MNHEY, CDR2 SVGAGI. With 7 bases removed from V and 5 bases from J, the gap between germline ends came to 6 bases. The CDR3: CASMEENIQYF. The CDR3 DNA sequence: TGTGCCAGCATGGAGGAAAACATTCAGTACTTC.

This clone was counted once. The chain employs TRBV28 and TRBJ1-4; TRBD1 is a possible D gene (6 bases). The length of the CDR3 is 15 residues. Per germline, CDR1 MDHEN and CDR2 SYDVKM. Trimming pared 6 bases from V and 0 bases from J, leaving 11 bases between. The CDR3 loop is CASRGGGATNEKLFF. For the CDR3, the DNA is TGTGCCAGCAGGGGCGGGGGCGCAACTAATGAAAAACTGTTTTTT.

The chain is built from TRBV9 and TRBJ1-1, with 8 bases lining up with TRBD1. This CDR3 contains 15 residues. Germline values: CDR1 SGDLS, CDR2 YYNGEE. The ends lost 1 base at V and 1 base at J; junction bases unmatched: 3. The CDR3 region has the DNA TGTGCCAGCAGCGTATCGGGACAGGCGAACACTGAAGCTTTCTTT. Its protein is CASSVSGQANTEAFF.

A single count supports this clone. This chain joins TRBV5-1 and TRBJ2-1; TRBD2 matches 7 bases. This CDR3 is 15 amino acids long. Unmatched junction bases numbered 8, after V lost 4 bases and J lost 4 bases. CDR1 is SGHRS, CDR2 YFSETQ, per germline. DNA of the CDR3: TGCGCCAGCAGCCCCGGGAGCGGGGTATACAATGAGCAGTTCTTC. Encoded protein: CASSPGSGVYNEQFF.